The rows below give T cell receptor beta chains drawn from one sample of a study of cytomegalovirus exposure and HLA in healthy donors. Assay: immunoSEQ multiplex PCR; the TCRdb copy retains only in-frame clones and omits some. The table includes approximately 82,000 clones, around 76% detected once. Sequencing input: PBMCs. The receptors were sampled from a man aged 35 to 55 in good health and CMV-seronegative. CDR3s include the opening cysteine and the closing phenylalanine or tryptophan. Each record gives: D gene, J gene, V gene, clone size, CDR3 protein, CDR3 DNA. D genes are given only for firm matches. The listing skips clone size in some rows; elsewhere it reads once, few, many or a size class.

>TRBD1|TRBJ2-7|TRBV6-6|.
CASSGTAYEQYF
TGTGCCAGCAGCGGGACAGCCTACGAGCAGTACTTC
>.|TRBJ2-2|TRBV15|.
CATSRDQGPGELFF
TGTGCCACCAGCAGAGATCAGGGTCCCGGGGAGCTGTTTTTT
>TRBD1|TRBJ1-5|TRBV6-4|.
CASSASGGSQPQHF
TGTGCCAGCAGTGCTTCAGGGGGCAGTCAGCCCCAGCATTTT
>.|TRBJ2-7|TRBV5-1|.
CASSLEYGWSTPYEQYF
TGCGCCAGCAGCTTGGAGTACGGATGGAGTACACCCTACGAGCAGTACTTC
>.|TRBJ1-3|TRBV4-1|.
CASSHLLRERGGNTIYF
TGCGCCAGCAGCCACCTCCTCCGGGAGAGGGGAGGAAACACCATATATTTT
>.|TRBJ2-7|TRBV20-1|.
CSARADSEQYF
TGCAGTGCTAGAGCGGATAGCGAGCAGTACTTC
>TRBD1|TRBJ1-3|TRBV19|.
CASNRQGRVPSGNTIYF
TGTGCCAGTAATCGACAGGGTCGGGTTCCCTCTGGAAACACCATATATTTT
>TRBD2|TRBJ2-1|TRBV5-1|.
CASGTSGTRYEQFF
TGCGCCAGCGGAACCTCCGGGACTAGATATGAGCAGTTCTTC
>TRBD1|TRBJ2-7|TRBV5-1|.
CASSPGTGAGEQYF
TGCGCCAGCAGCCCGGGGACAGGGGCGGGCGAGCAGTACTTC
>.|TRBJ1-1|TRBV9|.
CASSRLGGGDTEAFF
TGTGCCAGCAGCAGACTGGGGGGAGGTGACACTGAAGCTTTCTTT
>.|TRBJ1-4|TRBV19|.
CATQQENEKLFF
TGTGCCACCCAACAGGAAAATGAAAAACTGTTTTTT
>.|TRBJ2-1|TRBV19|few
CASSTLRWQGSSEQFF
TGTGCCAGTAGTACCTTAAGGTGGCAGGGGAGCAGTGAGCAGTTCTTC
>.|TRBJ2-7|TRBV5-1|.
CASSQSSAYEQYF
TGCGCCAGCAGCCAGTCCTCTGCCTACGAGCAGTACTTC
>TRBD1|TRBJ1-2|TRBV6-6|.
CASSPGTGNYGYTF
TGTGCCAGCAGCCCCGGGACAGGGAACTATGGCTACACCTTC
>.|TRBJ2-3|TRBV19|few
CASRQIGTGVTDTQYF
TGTGCCAGTAGGCAGATAGGGACTGGAGTCACAGATACGCAGTATTTT
>.|TRBJ2-1|TRBV18|.
CASSPPGAGEQFF
TGTGCCAGCTCACCACCGGGGGCCGGCGAGCAGTTCTTC
>TRBD1|TRBJ1-4|TRBV2|once
CASSRDRALNEKLFF
TGTGCCAGCAGCCGGGACAGAGCCCTTAATGAAAAACTGTTTTTT
>.|TRBJ2-7|TRBV6-5|.
CASSHHSYEQYF
TGTGCCAGCAGCCACCACAGCTACGAGCAGTACTTC
>TRBD1|TRBJ1-1|TRBV6-5|.
CASSSGTGGAEAFF
TGTGCCAGCAGTTCCGGGACAGGGGGCGCTGAAGCTTTCTTT
>TRBD2|TRBJ2-5|TRBV2|.
CASRASGSRETQYF
TGTGCCAGCAGAGCTAGCGGGAGCAGAGAGACCCAGTACTTC
>.|TRBJ2-5|TRBV5-1|once
CASSRAEGRETQYF
TGCGCCAGCAGCAGGGCGGAGGGCCGGGAGACCCAGTACTTC
>TRBD1|TRBJ1-1|TRBV6-1|.
CASNGQGARNTEAFF
TGTGCCAGCAACGGACAGGGGGCTCGGAACACTGAAGCTTTCTTT
>TRBD1|TRBJ1-2|TRBV5-1|.
CASSLGFLGTAYGYTF
TGCGCCAGCAGCTTGGGTTTTTTAGGGACAGCCTATGGCTACACCTTC
>TRBD2|TRBJ2-1|TRBV6-1|.
CASNGRGLADLEQFF
TGTGCCAGCAACGGTAGGGGACTAGCGGACCTAGAGCAGTTCTTC
>.|TRBJ2-5|TRBV29-1|.
CSVEEVARETQYF
TGCAGCGTTGAAGAGGTGGCGAGGGAGACCCAGTACTTC
>TRBD1|TRBJ1-6|TRBV30|few
CAWCRDRVNSPLHF
TGTGCCTGGTGCCGGGACAGGGTAAATTCACCCCTCCACTTT
>.|TRBJ2-7|TRBV18|.
CASSSAGYEQYF
TGTGCCAGCTCGTCTGCAGGTTACGAGCAGTACTTC
>.|TRBJ2-1|TRBV11-3|.
CASSRLGGIEQFF
TGTGCCAGCAGTCGTCTTGGGGGCATTGAGCAGTTCTTC
>TRBD1|TRBJ1-6|TRBV13|few
CASSYRDRPSPLHF
TGTGCCAGCAGCTACCGGGACAGACCTTCACCCCTCCACTTT
>TRBD1|TRBJ2-7|TRBV4-2|.
CASSRGTGQYEQYF
TGTGCCAGCAGCCGCGGGACAGGACAATACGAGCAGTACTTC
>.|TRBJ1-2|TRBV19|.
CASRLQGRDGYTF
TGTGCCAGCCGCCTACAAGGGCGGGATGGCTACACCTTC
>.|TRBJ2-3|TRBV5-1|few
CASSLEGRGKVDTQYF
TGCGCCAGCAGCTTGGAAGGCAGGGGAAAGGTAGATACGCAGTATTTT
>.|TRBJ2-1|TRBV11-2|few
CASSPQGGEQFF
TGTGCCAGCAGCCCCCAAGGGGGTGAGCAGTTCTTC
>.|TRBJ1-2|TRBV27|.
CASSAQGMDYGYTF
TGTGCCAGCAGTGCACAGGGTATGGACTATGGCTACACCTTC
>.|TRBJ2-5|TRBV28|once
CASRTETGRTRETQYF
TGTGCCAGCAGAACAGAGACAGGGAGGACGAGGGAGACCCAGTACTTC